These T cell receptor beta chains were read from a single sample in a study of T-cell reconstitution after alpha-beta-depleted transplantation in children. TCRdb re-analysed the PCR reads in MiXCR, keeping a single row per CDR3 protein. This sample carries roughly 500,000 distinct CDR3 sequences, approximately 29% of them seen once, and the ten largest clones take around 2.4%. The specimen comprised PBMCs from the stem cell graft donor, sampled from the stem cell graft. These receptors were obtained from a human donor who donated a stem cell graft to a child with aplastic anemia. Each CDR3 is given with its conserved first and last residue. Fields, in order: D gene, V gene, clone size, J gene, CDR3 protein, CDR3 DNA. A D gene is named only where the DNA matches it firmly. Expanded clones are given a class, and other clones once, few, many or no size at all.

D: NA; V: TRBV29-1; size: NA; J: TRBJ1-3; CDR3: CSVEVPPGWDSVGNTIYF; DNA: TGCAGCGTTGAAGTTCCTCCAGGGTGGGACTCCGTGGGAAACACCATATATTTT
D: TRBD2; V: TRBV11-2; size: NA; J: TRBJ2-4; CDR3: CASSYLASGIPGAKNIQYF; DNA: TGTGCCAGCAGCTACCTAGCTAGCGGGATTCCGGGAGCCAAAAACATTCAGTACTTC
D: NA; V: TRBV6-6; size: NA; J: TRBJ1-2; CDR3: CASRERGAGGYTF; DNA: TGTGCCAGCAGAGAAAGGGGAGCGGGGGGCTACACCTTC
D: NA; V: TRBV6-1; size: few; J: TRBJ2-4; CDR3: CASSSGAGADSAKNIQYF; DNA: TGTGCCAGCAGTAGCGGGGCGGGGGCGGATTCCGCCAAAAACATTCAGTACTTC
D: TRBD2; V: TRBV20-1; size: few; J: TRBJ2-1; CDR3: CSAKRDLGEQFF; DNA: TGCAGTGCCAAGCGGGATTTAGGTGAGCAGTTCTTC
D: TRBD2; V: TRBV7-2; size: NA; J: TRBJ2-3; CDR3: CASSISRGGTDTQYF; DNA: TGTGCCAGCAGCATTAGCCGGGGGGGAACAGATACGCAGTATTTT
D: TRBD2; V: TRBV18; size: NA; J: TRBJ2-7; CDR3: CASSPREGYEQYF; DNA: TGTGCCAGCTCACCACGGGAGGGCTACGAGCAGTACTTC
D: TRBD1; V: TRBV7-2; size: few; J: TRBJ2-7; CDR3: CASSPVGQGPYEQYF; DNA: TGTGCCAGCAGCCCAGTGGGACAGGGGCCCTACGAGCAGTACTTC
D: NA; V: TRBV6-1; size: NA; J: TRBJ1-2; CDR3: CASSVRGIYGYTF; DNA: TGTGCCAGCAGTGTTAGGGGCATCTATGGCTACACCTTC
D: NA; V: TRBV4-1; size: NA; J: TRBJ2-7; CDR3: CASSPGRGPSYEQYF; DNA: TGCGCCAGCAGCCCGGGTAGAGGGCCAAGTTACGAGCAGTACTTC
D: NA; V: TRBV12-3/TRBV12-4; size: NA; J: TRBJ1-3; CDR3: CASSLQENYSGNTIYF; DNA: TGTGCCAGCAGTTTACAGGAGAACTACTCTGGAAACACCATATATTTT
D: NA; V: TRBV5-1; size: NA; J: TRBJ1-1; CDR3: CASSLDPRRANTEAFF; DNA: TGCGCCAGCAGCTTGGACCCGCGAAGGGCGAACACTGAAGCTTTCTTT
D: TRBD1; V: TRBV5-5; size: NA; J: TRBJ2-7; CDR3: CASSLEGTGRSYEQYF; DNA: TGTGCCAGCAGCTTGGAAGGGACAGGGCGATCCTACGAGCAGTACTTC
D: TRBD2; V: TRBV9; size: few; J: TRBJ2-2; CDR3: CASSVSTGGTTGELFF; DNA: TGTGCCAGCAGCGTATCAACGGGAGGTACCACCGGGGAGCTGTTTTTT
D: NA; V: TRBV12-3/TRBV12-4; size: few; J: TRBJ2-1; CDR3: CASSFWASSSYNEQFF; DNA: TGTGCCAGCAGTTTCTGGGCCTCGAGCTCCTACAATGAGCAGTTCTTC
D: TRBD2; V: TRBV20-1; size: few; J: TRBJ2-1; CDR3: CSAGTSGRGDNEQFF; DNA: TGCAGTGCCGGGACTAGCGGGAGAGGTGACAATGAGCAGTTCTTC
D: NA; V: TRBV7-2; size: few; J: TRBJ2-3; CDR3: CASSLGGPSTDTQYF; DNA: TGTGCCAGCAGCTTAGGCGGGCCTAGCACAGATACGCAGTATTTT
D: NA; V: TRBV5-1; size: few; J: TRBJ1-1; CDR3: CASSLTTGYEAFF; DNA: TGCGCCAGCAGCCTGACTACAGGGTACGAAGCTTTCTTT
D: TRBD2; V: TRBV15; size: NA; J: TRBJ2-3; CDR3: CATSSPLNTAGVSDTQYF; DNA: TGTGCCACCAGCAGTCCCCTAAATACAGCGGGAGTGTCAGATACGCAGTATTTT
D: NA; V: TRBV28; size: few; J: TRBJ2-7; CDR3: CASSTPIDLYEQYF; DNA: TGTGCCAGCAGTACACCGATTGACCTCTACGAGCAGTACTTC
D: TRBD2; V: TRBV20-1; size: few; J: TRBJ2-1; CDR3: CSARGPSGYYNEQFF; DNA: TGCAGTGCTAGGGGCCCTAGCGGATACTACAATGAGCAGTTCTTC
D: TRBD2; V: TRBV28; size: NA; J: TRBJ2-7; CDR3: CASSFRDSPVKSGRAEDEQYF; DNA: TGTGCCAGCAGTTTTCGGGACAGCCCTGTCAAAAGCGGGAGGGCAGAGGACGAGCAGTACTTC
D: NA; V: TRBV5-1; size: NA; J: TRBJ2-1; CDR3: CASSSQGFGNEQFF; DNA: TGCGCCAGCAGCTCCCAGGGTTTTGGCAATGAGCAGTTCTTC
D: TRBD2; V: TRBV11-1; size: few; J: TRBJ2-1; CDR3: CASSLGQMGLAGESEQFF; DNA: TGTGCCAGCAGCTTAGGCCAGATGGGACTAGCGGGAGAGTCTGAGCAGTTCTTC
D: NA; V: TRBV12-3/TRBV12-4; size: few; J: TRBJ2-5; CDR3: CASNTGRGQETQYF; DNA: TGTGCCAGCAATACCGGCAGGGGTCAAGAGACCCAGTACTTC
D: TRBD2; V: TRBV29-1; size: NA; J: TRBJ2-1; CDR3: CSALGLAGGNEQFF; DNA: TGCAGCGCGTTGGGACTAGCGGGAGGGAATGAGCAGTTCTTC
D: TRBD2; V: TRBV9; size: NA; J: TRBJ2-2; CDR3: CASSAGTSPAGELFF; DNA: TGTGCCAGCAGCGCCGGGACTAGCCCCGCCGGGGAGCTGTTTTTT
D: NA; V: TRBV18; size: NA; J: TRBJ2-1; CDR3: CASSPDTKAEQFF; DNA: TGTGCCAGCTCACCCGACACGAAGGCTGAGCAGTTCTTC
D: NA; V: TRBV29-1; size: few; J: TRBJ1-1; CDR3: CSVTRTVMNTEAFF; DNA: TGCAGCGTTACTCGGACAGTCATGAACACTGAAGCTTTCTTT
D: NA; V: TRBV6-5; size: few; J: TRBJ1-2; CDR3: CASSYVGGGYTF; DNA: TGTGCCAGCAGTTACGTCGGAGGCGGCTACACCTTC
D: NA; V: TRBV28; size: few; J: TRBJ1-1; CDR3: CASNSGVREAFF; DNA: TGTGCCAGCAATTCAGGGGTTCGTGAAGCTTTCTTT
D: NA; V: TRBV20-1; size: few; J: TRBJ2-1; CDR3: CSASVSHNEQFF; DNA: TGCAGTGCTAGTGTCTCACACAATGAGCAGTTCTTC
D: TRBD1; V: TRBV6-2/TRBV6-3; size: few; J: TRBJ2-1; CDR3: CASSLRTGVWNNEQFF; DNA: TGTGCCAGCAGTCTAAGGACAGGGGTTTGGAATAATGAGCAGTTCTTC
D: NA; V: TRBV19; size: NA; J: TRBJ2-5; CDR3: CASSIRSFGTHQETQYF; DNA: TGTGCCAGTAGTATAAGGTCCTTCGGGACACACCAAGAGACCCAGTACTTC
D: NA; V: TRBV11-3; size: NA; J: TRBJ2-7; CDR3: CASSLEAGSPSPEQYF; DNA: TGTGCCAGCAGCTTAGAAGCGGGTTCACCCTCCCCCGAGCAGTACTTC
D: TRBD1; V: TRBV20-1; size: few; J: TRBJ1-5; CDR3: CSATSGTGYNQPQHF; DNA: TGCAGTGCTACCTCCGGGACAGGGTATAATCAGCCCCAGCATTTT
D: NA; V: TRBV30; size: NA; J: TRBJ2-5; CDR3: CAWSVGASQETQYF; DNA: TGTGCCTGGAGTGTCGGGGCGTCCCAAGAGACCCAGTACTTC
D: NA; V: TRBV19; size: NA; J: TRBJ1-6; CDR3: CASSADPNNSPLNF; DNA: TGTGCCAGTAGTGCGGACCCAAATAATTCACCCCTCAACTTT
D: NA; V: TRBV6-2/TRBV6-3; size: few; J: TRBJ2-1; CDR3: CASSYSSGNSYNEQFF; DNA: TGTGCCAGCAGTTACTCATCCGGGAACTCCTACAATGAGCAGTTCTTC
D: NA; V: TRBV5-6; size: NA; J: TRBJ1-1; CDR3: CASSLVVVGTASEAFF; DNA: TGTGCCAGCAGCTTGGTGGTGGTAGGAACCGCCAGTGAAGCTTTCTTT